The 16 T cell receptor beta chains listed next were all sequenced from one sample in a study of T cell responses to AZD1222 COVID-19 vaccine. The repertoire was sequenced with immunoSEQ multiplex PCR; TCRdb's copy has only in-frame clones and lacks some. The table has about 93,000 clones, 65% to 90% seen once. This specimen consisted of peripheral blood, obtained on day 0 of AZD1222 vaccination. These receptors were obtained from an adult in good health.

V usage is TRBV18 and J usage is TRBJ1-2; the D gene is possibly TRBD1 (5 bases). Trimming shortened V by 4 bases and J by 5 bases, and 14 bases separated the two germline ends. In germline, CDR1 is KGHSH, CDR2 LQKENI. The CDR3 is 14 amino acids. The CDR3 DNA follows: TGTGCCAGCTCACGAGCCGGGACGCAATATGGCTACACCTTC. The encoded protein is CASSRAGTQYGYTF.

The CDR3 nucleotides read TGTGCCAGCAGCGACAGACCCGGAGATACGCAGTATTTT. It encodes CASSDRPGDTQYF. The chain couples TRBV9 to TRBJ2-3; no definite D call. The germline V gene encodes CDR1 SGDLS and CDR2 YYNGEE. This CDR3 is built from 13 residues. The V end was cut by 3 bases, the J end by 5 bases, with 10 bases between. Combining the CDR3 with reference TRBV9 and TRBJ2-3 gives the whole variable domain DSGVTQTPKHLITATGQRVTLRCSPRSGDLSVYWYQQSLDQGLQFLIQYYNGEERAKGNILERFSAQQFPDLHSELNLSSLELGDSALYFCASSDRPGDTQYFGPGTRLTVL.

The chain employs TRBV10-3 and TRBJ2-1, with D perhaps matching TRBD1 or TRBD2 (5 bases each). The germline V gene has CDR1 ENHRY and CDR2 SYGVKD. V lost 10 bases and J lost 1, with 11 bases in between. This CDR3 has 13 residues. The CDR3 region has the DNA TGTGCCACCGGGACGGAGTCCTACAATGAGCAGTTCTTC. Its translation: CATGTESYNEQFF.

This chain joins TRBV4-3 and TRBJ2-7; tentatively, D is TRBD1 (5 bases). With 1 base removed from V and 3 bases from J, the gap between germline ends came to 10 bases. Germline CDR1 reads LGHNA; CDR2 reads YSLEER. The CDR3 contains 14 residues. DNA of the CDR3: TGCGCCAGCAGCCAAGGTGACAGTCTCTACGAGCAGTACTTC. This translates into CASSQGDSLYEQYF.

The chain uses TRBV4-1 and TRBJ1-2, with D unclear. Between the trimmed V and J ends, which lost 1 base and 5 bases, there was a span of 17 bases. Germline CDR1 is MGHRA and CDR2 is YSYEKL. The CDR3 length is 16 residues. The CDR3 sequence is CASSQGERTVNYGYTF. CDR3 bases: TGCGCCAGCAGCCAAGGGGAGAGGACGGTGAATTATGGCTACACCTTC.

The chain has TRBV7-2 and TRBJ2-7, with D possibly matching TRBD1 (6 bases). The CDR3 length is 13 residues. The germline CDR1 and CDR2 sequences are SGHTA and FQGNSA. Trimming removed 5 bases at V and 3 bases at J, with 11 bases between. The CDR3 DNA reads as TGTGCCAGCAGCCCCTGGGACAACTACGAGCAGTACTTC. Protein product: CASSPWDNYEQYF.

V and J are TRBV5-4 and TRBJ2-1, with TRBD1 matching over 7 bases. CDR3 length: 16 amino acids. Germline V lookup: CDR1 SGHNT, CDR2 YYREEE (reference sequence). V was clipped by 4 bases and J by 7 bases; unmatched bases: 14. The CDR3 is CASSQDTRTGENEQFF. In nucleotides, the CDR3 is TGTGCCAGCAGCCAGGATACCAGGACAGGAGAGAATGAGCAGTTCTTC. Using reference TRBV5-4 and TRBJ2-1 for the parts outside the CDR3, the full variable domain is ETGVTQSPTHLIKTRGQQVTLRCSSQSGHNTVSWYQQALGQGPQFIFQYYREEENGRGNFPPRFSGLQFPNYSSELNVNALELDDSALYLCASSQDTRTGENEQFFGPGTRLTVL.

CDR3 nucleotides: TGCGCCAGCAGTGAGGTGGGGCTAGCCTATGAGCAGTTCTTC. It specifies CASSEVGLAYEQFF. The chain joins TRBV10-2 to TRBJ2-1, with D possibly being TRBD1 or TRBD2 (5 bases each). Trimming stripped 2 bases from V and 8 bases from J, with 13 bases between. From germline, CDR1 is WSHSY and CDR2 SAAADI. The CDR3 runs to 14 residues.

CDR3 nucleotide sequence: TGTGCCAGCAGTTACTCGATTGGGGACAGTGGCGAGCAGTACTTC. This translates into CASSYSIGDSGEQYF. The rearrangement uses TRBV6-5 and TRBJ2-7; 7 bases fit TRBD1. This CDR3 is 15 amino acids long. V gave up 0 bases and J gave up 6 bases; unmatched junction bases: 8. CDR1 and CDR2 (germline): MNHEY, SVGAGI.

The chain has TRBV7-2 and TRBJ2-3; 11 positions agree with TRBD1. The CDR3 contains 15 residues. The V gene end was trimmed by 5 bases and the J gene end by 5 bases; junction bases not matched to a gene: 6. CDR1 and CDR2 from the germline V gene are SGHTA and FQGNSA. The chain's CDR3 is CASSQPDRGQDTQYF. The CDR3 DNA is TGTGCCAGCAGCCAACCGGACAGGGGGCAAGATACGCAGTATTTT.

The gene calls are TRBV5-1 and TRBJ2-5, with D possibly matching TRBD1 (6 bases). Trimming stripped 4 bases from V and 2 bases from J, with 12 bases between. Looked up from germline, CDR1 is SGHRS and CDR2 is YFSETQ. The CDR3 covers 14 residues. The CDR3 loop reads CASSLQGGQETQYF. DNA of the CDR3: TGCGCCAGCAGCCTACAGGGTGGGCAAGAGACCCAGTACTTC.

The gene calls are TRBV2 and TRBJ2-2, with 8 bases matching TRBD1. Germline values: CDR1 SNHLY, CDR2 FYNNEI. The CDR3 spans 17 residues. The J segment lost 12 bases and the V segment lost 6 bases, leaving 21 bases of the junction unmatched. CDR3 in DNA: TGTGCCAGCAGCCGAGAGGGGGGTGGACAGGGCGGGGAGCAGCTGTTTTTT. Its translation: CASSREGGGQGGEQLFF.

The rearrangement joins TRBV10-3 to TRBJ1-3; D not certain. The ends were cut back, 5 bases at V and 0 bases at J, with 2 bases in the middle. This CDR3 has 12 residues. Germline V lookup: CDR1 ENHRY, CDR2 SYGVKD. The CDR3, as DNA: TGTGCCATCAGTCTCTCTGGAAACACCATATATTTT. It yields the protein CAISLSGNTIYF.

The J gene is TRBJ2-5, the V gene TRBV11-2, with 9 nucleotides matching TRBD2. The CDR3 spans 15 residues. The V segment lost 1 base and the J segment 6 bases; nucleotides outside the gene matches: 6. The V gene's germline CDR1 is SGHAT and CDR2 FQNNGV. This CDR3 is CASSLVALAGQTQYF. CDR3 DNA: TGTGCCAGCAGCTTAGTGGCCCTAGCGGGACAGACCCAGTACTTC. Full variable domain (remainder filled in from reference TRBV11-2 and TRBJ2-5): EAGVAQSPRYKIIEKRQSVAFWCNPISGHATLYWYQQILGQGPKLLIQFQNNGVVDDSQLPKDRFSAERLKGVDSTLKIQPAKLEDSAVYLCASSLVALAGQTQYFGPGTRLLVL.

The V call is TRBV7-9, the J call TRBJ2-3; TRBD1 or TRBD2 may be the D gene (5 bases each). The CDR3 sequence is 14 residues long. Germline V gene data show CDR1 as SEHNR and CDR2 as FQNEAQ (reference sequence). Between the trimmed V and J ends, which lost 9 bases and 0 bases, there was a span of 13 bases. For the CDR3, the DNA is TGTGCCAGACCCACGGGACCGAGCACAGATACGCAGTATTTT. It is translated as CARPTGPSTDTQYF.

This rearrangement joins TRBV18 to TRBJ1-4, with a weak D call TRBD1 (5 bases). The CDR3 is made up of 14 amino acids. With 6 bases removed from V and 8 bases from J, the gap between germline ends came to 16 bases. In germline, CDR1 is KGHSH, CDR2 LQKENI. The CDR3 here is CASSIVLGREKLFF. The CDR3 nucleotides read TGTGCCAGCTCGATCGTTTTGGGGCGGGAAAAACTGTTTTTT. The variable domain in full, completed from reference TRBV18 and TRBJ1-4, reads NAGVMQNPRHLVRRRGQEARLRCSPMKGHSHVYWYRQLPEEGLKFMVYLQKENIIDESGMPKERFSAEFPKEGPSILRIQQVVRGDSAAYFCASSIVLGREKLFFGSGTQLSVL.